A single sample is the source of the 32 T cell receptor beta chains below, sequenced in a study of blood T cells in healthy people across ages. Using a J-beta primer mix together with a sample-barcoded 5' primer, a second PCR was run for roughly 6 to 12 cycles. TCRdb recomputed calls from the 5' RACE reads with MiXCR, one row per CDR3 protein. The data hold around 400,000 distinct CDR3 sequences, with about 52% observed a single time. The specimen sequenced was blood. The receptors come from a man between 60 and 70 years old in good health.

J is TRBJ1-2 and V is TRBV6-5; unclear D gene. The CDR3 is 15 residues long. Germline CDR1 is MNHEY and CDR2 is SVGAGI. V lost 0 bases to trimming and J lost 2 bases, with 10 bases between them. CDR3 coding DNA: TGTGCCAGCAGTTACTCCAGGACCTCGAACTATGGCTACACCTTC. It yields the protein CASSYSRTSNYGYTF.

This clonotype has a count of ten or more. This CDR3 is CASKPPGLAVPYEQYF. The CDR3 DNA follows: TGTGCCAGCAAGCCGCCGGGACTAGCGGTACCCTACGAGCAGTACTTC. This sequence joins TRBV6-2 or TRBV6-3 and TRBJ2-7; 11 bases fit TRBD2. The ends lost 7 bases at V and 2 bases at J; junction bases unmatched: 10. Germline V lookup: CDR1 MNHEY, CDR2 SVGEGT. This CDR3 has 16 amino acids.

This clonotype was observed a handful of times. The chain employs TRBV29-1 and TRBJ2-7; possibly TRBD1 or TRBD2 for D (5 bases each). With 4 bases removed from V and 6 bases from J, the gap between germline ends came to 16 bases. Germline CDR1 and CDR2: SQVTM and ANQGSEA. The CDR3 is 13 amino acids. The CDR3 here is CSVAGAGFREQYF. The CDR3 coding sequence is TGCAGCGTTGCCGGGGCAGGGTTTCGCGAGCAGTACTTC.

The gene calls are TRBV6-2 or TRBV6-3 and TRBJ1-1; D is uncertain. Germline CDR1 is MNHEY and CDR2 is SVGEGT. The CDR3 sequence is 17 residues long. V shed 2 bases and J shed 0 bases, with 16 bases lying between them. This chain's CDR3 is CASSYKRGRSMNTEAFF. CDR3 nucleotide sequence: TGTGCCAGCAGTTACAAGCGTGGCAGGAGCATGAACACTGAAGCTTTCTTT.

The CDR3 bases are TGTGCCAGCAGCAAAGCTTGTTGGTTGCTGTTATGGGCAATTTGGCCCCAAGAGACCCAGTACTTC. This translates into CASSKACWLLLWAIWPQETQYF. This chain joins TRBV21-1 and TRBJ2-5. TRBV21-1 is a recognized pseudogene. The length of the CDR3 is 22 residues.

The genes are TRBV12-3 or TRBV12-4 and TRBJ1-6, with D possibly matching TRBD1 (5 bases). The CDR3 spans 14 residues. V gave up 7 bases and J gave up 7 bases, with 14 bases separating them. CDR3 protein: CASTRWGRNSPLHF. CDR3 nucleotides: TGTGCCAGCACCCGGTGGGGCAGAAATTCACCCCTCCACTTT.

This clonotype was seen just once. The V gene is TRBV20-1, the J gene TRBJ2-5, with D tentatively TRBD1 or TRBD2 (5 bases each). The V end lost 1 base, the J end lost 8 bases, and 17 bases lay between the germline ends. The CDR3 has 14 residues. Germline CDR1 DFQATT, CDR2 SNEGSKA (reference sequence). The CDR3 nucleotides read TGCAGTGCTAGAGGGACCGGGACGAGGGCCACCCAGTACTTC. Its protein product is CSARGTGTRATQYF.

This clonotype was counted between two and nine times. The chain has TRBV6-2 or TRBV6-3 and TRBJ2-1; no definite D call. Trimming pared 5 bases from V and 13 bases from J, leaving 12 bases between. Germline V gives CDR1 MNHEY, CDR2 SVGEGT. This CDR3 region has 11 residues. CDR3 nucleotides: TGTGCCAGCAGTCCCCCTGGTCTCCAGTTCTTC. Translation gives CASSPPGLQFF.

The rearrangement links TRBV6-7 to TRBJ2-1, with 9 positions matching TRBD2. The J call may be in error: the DNA end matches TRBJ2-7 better. TRBV6-7 carries the ORF label, with uncertain function. The CDR3 extends over 17 amino acids. The CDR3 protein is CASSYSLAGSTEDEQYF. CDR3 nucleotide sequence: TGTGCCAGCAGTTACTCCCTAGCGGGATCAACAGAGGATGAGCAGTACTTC.

The chain is built from TRBV5-1 and TRBJ2-4; perhaps TRBD1 as D (6 bases). The DNA end is a closer match to TRBJ2-7, so the J assignment may be wrong. The CDR3 is 15 residues long. Germline V gives CDR1 SGHRS, CDR2 YFSETQ. Here the CDR3 reads CASSLLGAPLDEQYF. CDR3 in DNA: TGCGCCAGCAGCTTGTTGGGGGCCCCTTTGGACGAGCAGTACTTC.

This rearrangement joins TRBV6-5 to TRBJ1-2; 8 bases are shared with TRBD1. The junction had 12 bases not matched to a gene; V was cut back by 5 bases and J by 4 bases. Looked up from germline, CDR1 is MNHEY and CDR2 is SVGAGI. The CDR3 is 16 amino acids. The CDR3 loop reads CASSPRTGRRGYGYTF. CDR3 in DNA: TGTGCCAGCAGTCCTCGGACAGGGCGTCGGGGCTATGGCTACACCTTC.

The chain is built from TRBV11-2 and TRBJ1-6; a possible D gene is TRBD1 (6 bases). The CDR3 is made up of 13 amino acids. The V gene lost 5 bases and the J gene lost 7 bases, with 9 bases spanning the gap. CDR1 and CDR2 (germline): SGHAT, FQNNGV. CDR3 nucleotides: TGTGCCAGCAGCACCGACAGGAATTCACCCCTCCACTTT. It codes for CASSTDRNSPLHF.

This clonotype has only a few counts. The chain carries TRBV28 and TRBJ1-2; D perhaps matches TRBD1 (5 bases). The CDR3 runs 12 residues. Germline-derived CDR1 and CDR2 are MDHEN and SYDVKM. The V end lost 9 bases, the J end lost 10 bases, and 18 bases lay between the germline ends. The CDR3 region is CASLAGTLLYTF. In DNA form, the CDR3 reads TGTGCCAGTCTGGCGGGGACCCTACTCTACACCTTC.

This chain links TRBV30 with TRBJ1-2, with D tentatively TRBD1 (5 bases). The CDR3 runs 13 residues. V was trimmed by 3 bases and J by 5 bases, leaving 13 bases between them. Germline V gene sequence: CDR1 GTSNPN, CDR2 SVGIG (reference sequence). CDR3 nucleotide sequence: TGTGCCTGGAGGTTCGGGGCCGGGTATGGCTACACCTTC. Amino acid sequence: CAWRFGAGYGYTF.

This chain joins TRBV12-3 or TRBV12-4 and TRBJ2-4, with 11 positions matching TRBD2. The V gene end was trimmed by 6 bases and the J gene end by 13 bases; junction bases not matched to a gene: 14. The CDR3 loop spans 15 amino acids. Here the CDR3 DNA reads TGTGCCAGCAGCTCCTCGGGACTAGCGGCTTATGAGCAGTACTTC. Its translation: CASSSSGLAAYEQYF.

Many counts were recorded for this clonotype. The chain has TRBV18 and TRBJ2-7, with TRBD1 identical over 9 bases. Unmatched junction bases numbered 11, after V lost 2 bases and J lost 3 bases. Germline assignment: CDR1 KGHSH and CDR2 LQKENI. The CDR3 spans 17 residues. CDR3 in amino acids: CASSPRPQGANGYEQYF. In DNA form, the CDR3 reads TGTGCCAGCTCACCAAGGCCACAGGGGGCGAATGGCTACGAGCAGTACTTC. Looking up the rest from reference TRBV18 and TRBJ2-7 gives the full variable domain: NAGVMQNPRHLVRRRGQEARLRCSPMKGHSHVYWYRQLPEEGLKFMVYLQKENIIDESGMPKERFSAEFPKEGPSILRIQQVVRGDSAAYFCASSPRPQGANGYEQYFGPGTRLTVT.

The chain couples TRBV9 to TRBJ2-7, with 7 bases that match TRBD2. Unmatched junction bases numbered 4, after V lost 0 bases and J lost 4 bases. The V gene's germline CDR1 is SGDLS and CDR2 YYNGEE. The CDR3 contains 14 residues. In nucleotides, the CDR3 is TGTGCCAGCAGCGTAGAGACTAGCAGTTACGAGCAGTACTTC. Protein: CASSVETSSYEQYF. The complete variable domain, with remaining parts taken from reference TRBV9 and TRBJ2-7, reads DSGVTQTPKHLITATGQRVTLRCSPRSGDLSVYWYQQSLDQGLQFLIQYYNGEERAKGNILERFSAQQFPDLHSELNLSSLELGDSALYFCASSVETSSYEQYFGPGTRLTVT.

This chain connects TRBV7-2 to TRBJ2-7; D assignment may be TRBD1 or TRBD2 (5 bases each). Germline assignment: CDR1 SGHTA and CDR2 FQGNSA. This CDR3 region has 15 residues. Trimming removed 8 bases at V and 6 bases at J, with 23 bases between. DNA for the CDR3: TGTGCCAGCCGTTCTTTAGGGACCCCTAAGGGCGAGCAGTACTTC. Protein: CASRSLGTPKGEQYF.

This clonotype was seen a handful of times. V and J are TRBV5-1 and TRBJ2-3; a weak D match, TRBD1 (6 bases). Looked up from germline, CDR1 is SGHRS and CDR2 is YFSETQ. V was trimmed by 5 bases and J by 4 bases, leaving 20 bases between them. The CDR3 runs 16 residues. The CDR3, as DNA: TGCGCCAGCAGACCCTCCGGGACACCTCGACCAGATACGCAGTATTTT. Translation gives CASRPSGTPRPDTQYF.

V and J are TRBV7-2 and TRBJ2-4; 8 nucleotides align to TRBD2. The J call is in doubt because the DNA end fits TRBJ2-7 better. The CDR3 totals 12 residues. Per germline, CDR1 SGHTA and CDR2 FQGNSA. The CDR3 is CAGGGRLDEQYF. CDR3 nucleotides: TGTGCCGGCGGGGGGCGACTCGACGAGCAGTACTTC.

This clonotype occurred once. The chain links TRBV24-1 to TRBJ2-7, with no clear D. The V gene's germline CDR1 is KGHDR and CDR2 SFDVKD. The CDR3 contains 14 residues. V lost 5 bases and J lost 2, with 12 bases in between. The chain's CDR3 is CATSGSSGAYEQYF. The CDR3 nucleotides are TGTGCCACCAGTGGTTCCAGTGGGGCCTACGAGCAGTACTTC.

The chain couples TRBV30 to TRBJ2-1, with D unresolved. Trimming removed 3 bases from V and 10 bases from J, with 10 bases in between. This CDR3 has 11 residues. Germline V CDR1 and CDR2: GTSNPN, SVGIG (reference sequence). DNA for the CDR3: TGTGCCTGGAGCCTACCGGAGGAGCAGTTCTTC. This sequence encodes CAWSLPEEQFF.

In this sample, this clonotype turned up a few times. The V and J genes are TRBV25-1 and TRBJ2-5; D call uncertain. The V gene's germline CDR1 is MGHDK and CDR2 SYGVNS. The ends were cut back, 5 bases at V and 11 bases at J, with 12 bases in the middle. CDR3 length: 11 amino acids. In nucleotides, the CDR3 is TGTGCCAGCAGTCTAGGCCATGAGCAGTACTTC. This gives the protein CASSLGHEQYF.

The chain couples TRBV20-1 to TRBJ2-3; TRBD1 is a possible D gene (6 bases). This CDR3 spans 14 amino acids. Germline CDR1 and CDR2: DFQATT and SNEGSKA (reference sequence). With 3 bases removed from V and 0 bases from J, the gap between germline ends came to 10 bases. The CDR3 loop reads CSASQGISTDTQYF. The CDR3 bases are TGCAGTGCTAGCCAGGGGATAAGCACAGATACGCAGTATTTT.

This clonotype has only a few counts. The CDR3 DNA is TGTGCCAGCAGCCAATTACAGGGGGAGCAGTACTTC. Its protein is CASSQLQGEQYF. The chain combines TRBV3-1 with TRBJ2-7; 7 bases map to TRBD1. The CDR3 spans 12 residues. Unmatched junction bases numbered 2, after V lost 2 bases and J lost 7 bases. CDR1 is LGHDT, CDR2 YNNKEL, per germline (reference sequence).

This chain links TRBV12-3 or TRBV12-4 with TRBJ2-7, with D tentatively TRBD1 or TRBD2 (5 bases each). With 5 bases removed from V and 3 bases from J, the gap between germline ends came to 11 bases. The CDR3 contains 13 residues. The CDR3 here is CASSGDVNYEQYF. CDR3 bases: TGTGCCAGCAGTGGGGACGTCAACTACGAGCAGTACTTC.

The chain recombines TRBV5-6 with TRBJ1-5, with unresolved D. Germline CDR1 SGHDT, CDR2 YYEEEE. V shed 8 bases and J shed 0 bases, with 15 bases lying between them. CDR3 length equals 15 residues. CDR3 DNA sequence: TGTGCCAGACGGGCGGTGGGTTATAGCAATCAGCCCCAGCATTTT. Translation: CARRAVGYSNQPQHF. Full variable domain (rest looked up from reference TRBV5-6 and TRBJ1-5): DAGVTQSPTHLIKTRGQQVTLRCSPKSGHDTVSWYQQALGQGPQFIFQYYEEEERQRGNFPDRFSGHQFPNYSSELNVNALLLGDSALYLCARRAVGYSNQPQHFGDGTRLSIL.

In its sample, this clonotype was seen a few times. This rearrangement joins TRBV5-1 to TRBJ2-5, with 12 nucleotides matching TRBD1. This CDR3 comprises 14 residues. Germline V CDR1 and CDR2: SGHRS, YFSETQ. The V gene end was trimmed by 4 bases and the J gene end by 5 bases; junction bases not matched to a gene: 3. In nucleotides, the CDR3 is TGCGCCAGCAGCCCGGGACAGGGGGCTGAGACCCAGTACTTC. It codes for CASSPGQGAETQYF.

The chain has TRBV7-2 and TRBJ2-4; 9 bases are a match to TRBD2. The germline V gene has CDR1 SGHTA and CDR2 FQGNSA. This CDR3 comprises 16 residues. Trimming at V came to 5 bases and at J to 13 bases, leaving 18 bases not matched to a gene. CDR3 sequence reads: CASSTQAGGRNNEQYF. Here the CDR3 DNA reads TGTGCCAGCAGCACCCAAGCGGGGGGCCGTAACAATGAGCAGTACTTC.

V usage is TRBV25-1 and J usage is TRBJ1-6; D is perhaps TRBD1 (5 bases). V dropped 6 bases and J dropped 0 bases, with 18 bases sitting between them. Germline lookup yields CDR1 MGHDK and CDR2 SYGVNS. The CDR3 has 18 amino acids. This chain's CDR3 is CASRRSRDSGSYNSPLHF. The CDR3 coding sequence is TGTGCCAGCAGGCGGTCCCGGGACTCCGGCTCCTATAATTCACCCCTCCACTTT.

The chain uses TRBV7-2 and TRBJ2-3; 8 bases fit TRBD2. The CDR3 covers 16 residues. Germline CDR1 and CDR2: SGHTA and FQGNSA. The ends lost 2 bases at V and 1 base at J; junction bases unmatched: 5. CDR3 loop: CASSLFPGLGTDTQYF. The CDR3 DNA is TGTGCCAGCAGCTTATTCCCGGGACTAGGCACAGATACGCAGTATTTT.

This chain joins TRBV2 and TRBJ1-6, with 10 bases fitting TRBD1. J was trimmed by 8 bases and V by 6 bases; bases with no gene match: 4. The CDR3 is 14 amino acids. Germline V gene lookup returns CDR1 SNHLY and CDR2 FYNNEI. CDR3 in amino acids: CASSRDRGYSPLHF. CDR3 nucleotide sequence: TGTGCCAGCAGCCGGGACAGGGGCTATTCACCCCTCCACTTT.